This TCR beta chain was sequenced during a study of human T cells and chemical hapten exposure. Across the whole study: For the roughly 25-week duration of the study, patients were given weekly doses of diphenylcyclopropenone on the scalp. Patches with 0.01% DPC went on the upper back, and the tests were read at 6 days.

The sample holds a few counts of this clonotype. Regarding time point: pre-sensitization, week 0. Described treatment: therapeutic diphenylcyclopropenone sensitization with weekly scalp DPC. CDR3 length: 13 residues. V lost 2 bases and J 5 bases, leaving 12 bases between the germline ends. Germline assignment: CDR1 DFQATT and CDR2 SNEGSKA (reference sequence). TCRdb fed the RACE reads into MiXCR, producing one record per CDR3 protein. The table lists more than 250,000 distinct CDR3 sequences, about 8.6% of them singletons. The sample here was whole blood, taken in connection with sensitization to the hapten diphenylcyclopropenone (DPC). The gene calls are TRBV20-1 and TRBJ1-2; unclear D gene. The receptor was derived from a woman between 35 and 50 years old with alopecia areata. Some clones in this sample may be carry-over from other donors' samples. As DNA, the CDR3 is TGCAGTGCTAGACGGACTGACACTTATGGCTACACCTTC. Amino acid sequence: CSARRTDTYGYTF.